Following are 28 T cell receptor beta chains from one sample sequenced in a study of cytomegalovirus exposure and HLA in healthy donors. The PCR used 60 Vbeta and 13 Jbeta primers. Some clones are missing from TCRdb's copy, which holds only in-frame ones; the method was immunoSEQ multiplex PCR. The sample consists of 130,000 to 150,000 clones, about 74% of them appearing once. Sequencing was done on a sample of PBMCs. The source is a man aged 18 to 30 in good health and CMV-seropositive.

This clone was counted once. This sequence joins TRBV27 and TRBJ1-4, with D unresolved. CDR1 and CDR2 from the germline V gene are MNHEY and SMNVEV (reference sequence). Between the trimmed V and J ends, which lost 3 bases and 10 bases, there was a span of 12 bases. The CDR3 has 13 amino acids. The DNA for the CDR3 is TGTGCCAGCAGTTTTAGCATAAACGGAAAACTGTTTTTT. Translation gives CASSFSINGKLFF.

The sample holds a few counts of this clone. The V and J genes are TRBV18 and TRBJ1-3; D might be TRBD1 (6 bases). CDR1 KGHSH and CDR2 LQKENI come from the germline V gene. V dropped 4 bases and J dropped 0 bases, with 7 bases sitting between them. The CDR3 is 14 residues long. The CDR3 DNA reads TGTGCCAGCTCACAGGACAGCTCTGGAAACACCATATATTTT. As protein: CASSQDSSGNTIYF.

This clone was counted only a few times. The gene calls are TRBV19 and TRBJ2-7; 8 bases are shared with TRBD1. Looked up from germline, CDR1 is LNHDA and CDR2 is SQIVND (reference sequence). CDR3 size: 14 residues. The trim removed 5 bases at V and 3 bases at J, leaving 6 bases unmatched. Written as DNA, the CDR3 is TGTGCCAGTAGTTTGACAGGGGCCGTCTACGAGCAGTACTTC. This codes for CASSLTGAVYEQYF.

This chain joins TRBV6-1 and TRBJ2-7; D unresolved. Germline CDR1 reads MNHNS; CDR2 reads SASEGT. The CDR3 sequence is 15 residues long. Trimming cost V 2 bases and J 0 bases, with 11 bases left between them. CDR3 amino acids: CASSENGFSSYEQYF. The CDR3 DNA is TGTGCCAGCAGTGAAAACGGGTTCAGCTCCTACGAGCAGTACTTC.

This clone was detected a few times. The V and J genes are TRBV5-4 and TRBJ1-5; tentative D call: TRBD1 (5 bases). The V and J ends lost 7 bases and 3 bases respectively, with 11 bases between them. The CDR3 runs 13 residues. Germline V gene lookup returns CDR1 SGHNT and CDR2 YYREEE (reference sequence). This CDR3 is CASYRTLNQPQHF. In DNA, the CDR3 is TGTGCCAGCTACAGGACACTCAATCAGCCCCAGCATTTT.

The chain combines TRBV7-6 with TRBJ2-7, with 8 bases lining up with TRBD2. The germline V gene encodes CDR1 SGHVS and CDR2 FNYEAQ. The CDR3 contains 15 residues. The ends lost 5 bases at V and 6 bases at J; junction bases unmatched: 12. The CDR3 DNA follows: TGTGCCAGCAGCCTTACTACAGCGGGAGCTCGCGAGCAGTACTTC. Protein sequence: CASSLTTAGAREQYF.

J is TRBJ2-7 and V is TRBV5-1; 7 bases are shared with TRBD1. The CDR3 has 14 residues. Losses at the gene ends were 1 base for V and 2 bases for J; bases not matched to a gene: 3. Germline V gene sequence: CDR1 SGHRS, CDR2 YFSETQ. CDR3 protein: CASSLLGTAYEQYF. The CDR3 DNA reads TGCGCCAGCAGCTTGCTCGGGACAGCCTACGAGCAGTACTTC.

CDR3 region: CASSLAEVTEAFF. In DNA form, the CDR3 reads TGTGCCAGCAGCTTAGCTGAGGTCACTGAAGCTTTCTTT. The gene calls are TRBV7-2 and TRBJ1-1; no reliable D call. Looked up from germline, CDR1 is SGHTA and CDR2 is FQGNSA. Trimming cost V 0 bases and J 4 bases, with 6 bases left between them. This CDR3 region has 13 residues.

This clone was detected only a few times. This rearrangement joins TRBV28 to TRBJ2-1, with 14 bases matching TRBD2. CDR3 length equals 16 residues. Germline lookup yields CDR1 MDHEN and CDR2 SYDVKM. V was pared by 6 bases and J by 12 bases, with 13 bases of the junction left unmatched. The CDR3 DNA follows: TGTGCCAGCAGCAGAACCGGACTAGCGGGAGGAATGAGGCAGTTCTTC. It yields the protein CASSRTGLAGGMRQFF. Variable domain in full (rest from reference TRBV28 and TRBJ2-1): DVKVTQSSRYLVKRTGEKVFLECVQDMDHENMFWYRQDPGLGLRLIYFSYDVKMKEKGDIPEGYSVSREKKERFSLILESASTNQTSMYLCASSRTGLAGGMRQFFGPGTRLTVL.

The chain employs TRBV18 and TRBJ2-7; D unresolved. V was clipped by 6 bases and J by 2 bases, with 11 bases between them. The length of the CDR3 is 13 residues. The germline CDR1 and CDR2 sequences are KGHSH and LQKENI. CDR3 nucleotide sequence: TGTGCCAGCTCGTATCTACCTACCTACGAGCAGTACTTC. Its translation: CASSYLPTYEQYF. Filled out from reference TRBV18 and TRBJ2-7, the complete variable domain reads NAGVMQNPRHLVRRRGQEARLRCSPMKGHSHVYWYRQLPEEGLKFMVYLQKENIIDESGMPKERFSAEFPKEGPSILRIQQVVRGDSAAYFCASSYLPTYEQYFGPGTRLTVT.

The chain uses TRBV13 and TRBJ2-1; tentatively, D is TRBD2 (6 bases). Germline CDR1 and CDR2: PRHDT and FYEKMQ (reference sequence). The CDR3 has 15 amino acids. Trimming took 5 bases from V and 2 from J, leaving 13 bases between them. This CDR3 reads CASSARLAPYNEQFF. The CDR3 DNA reads TGTGCCAGCAGCGCCAGGCTAGCGCCCTACAATGAGCAGTTCTTC.

This clone has just one count. The chain joins TRBV18 to TRBJ1-2; TRBD1 matches 7 bases. V lost 3 bases to trimming and J lost 3 bases; unmatched junction nucleotides: 4. CDR1 is KGHSH and CDR2 is LQKENI in the germline V gene. The CDR3 runs to 14 residues. The CDR3 DNA reads as TGTGCCAGCTCACCCGACAGGGCGTACTATGGCTACACCTTC. Amino acid sequence: CASSPDRAYYGYTF.

The chain has TRBV27 and TRBJ1-6; 10 nucleotides align to TRBD1. V lost 9 bases and J lost 7; bases outside the gene matches: 3. Looked up from germline, CDR1 is MNHEY and CDR2 is SMNVEV (reference sequence). The CDR3 consists of 13 residues. The DNA for the CDR3 is TGTGCCAGTCGACAGGGGGCAAATTCACCCCTCCACTTT. Protein product: CASRQGANSPLHF.

The rearrangement links TRBV18 to TRBJ2-7; 8 bases align to TRBD1. V trimming: 6 bases; J trimming: 1 base; junction bases outside the gene matches: 11. The germline CDR1 and CDR2 sequences are KGHSH and LQKENI. The CDR3 extends over 16 amino acids. CDR3 protein: CASSPPGGGMSYEQYF. The CDR3 DNA reads TGTGCCAGCTCGCCCCCAGGGGGCGGGATGTCCTACGAGCAGTACTTC.

This clone has just a few counts. The chain employs TRBV29-1 and TRBJ2-3, with TRBD2 matching 13 bases. This CDR3 spans 15 amino acids. V trimming: 5 bases; J trimming: 3 bases; junction bases outside the gene matches: 5. The germline gives CDR1 SQVTM, CDR2 ANQGSEA. CDR3 coding DNA: TGCAGCGTTACGGGACTAGCGGGACGTACAGATACGCAGTATTTT. It specifies CSVTGLAGRTDTQYF.

The chain uses TRBV6-1 and TRBJ1-2; D remains ambiguous. Germline V CDR1 and CDR2: MNHNS, SASEGT. The V gene lost 3 bases and the J gene lost 4 bases, with 12 bases spanning the gap. The CDR3 sequence is 14 residues long. In DNA, the CDR3 is TGTGCCAGCAGTGAGACTAGACGCTCCTATGGCTACACCTTC. This translates into CASSETRRSYGYTF.

The table lists this clone with a count of one. The chain is built from TRBV6-6 and TRBJ2-2, with D possibly matching TRBD1 (5 bases). There are 15 residues in the CDR3. Trimming removed 8 bases from V and 1 base from J, with 14 bases in between. Germline CDR1 and CDR2: MNHNY and SVGAGI (reference sequence). CDR3 coding DNA: TGTGCCAGCGGTCAAGGGGCAGTGAACACCGGGGAGCTGTTTTTT. This codes for CASGQGAVNTGELFF.

The V and J genes are TRBV5-5 and TRBJ1-1; 8 bases match TRBD1. From germline, CDR1 is SGHKS and CDR2 YYEKEE (reference sequence). V gave up 4 bases and J gave up 1 base; unmatched junction bases: 9. CDR3 length equals 16 residues. The DNA of the CDR3 is TGTGCCAGCAGCCCCCCAGGGGGCCGGGGGAACACTGAAGCTTTCTTT. It specifies CASSPPGGRGNTEAFF.

This chain uses TRBV28 with TRBJ2-7; 9 nucleotides line up with TRBD2. V shed 3 bases and J 4 bases; nucleotides not matched to a gene: 4. The germline V gene encodes CDR1 MDHEN and CDR2 SYDVKM. This CDR3 is built from 14 residues. Here the CDR3 reads CASSFASGVYEQYF. CDR3 bases: TGTGCCAGCAGTTTCGCTAGCGGGGTATACGAGCAGTACTTC.

This chain links TRBV2 with TRBJ1-1; D not certain. The V gene lost 7 bases and the J gene lost 3 bases, with 12 bases spanning the gap. CDR3 length: 13 residues. Germline CDR1 SNHLY, CDR2 FYNNEI. CDR3 sequence (DNA): TGTGCCAGCACTCTATACCGGGACACTGAAGCTTTCTTT. This codes for CASTLYRDTEAFF.

The chain is built from TRBV15 and TRBJ2-2; D unclear. CDR3 length: 15 residues. Trimming cost V 0 bases and J 1 base, with 6 bases left between them. Germline CDR1 reads LNHNV; CDR2 reads YYDKDF (reference sequence). The CDR3 DNA sequence: TGTGCCACCAGCAGAGATTATAAGAACACCGGGGAGCTGTTTTTT. It specifies CATSRDYKNTGELFF.

The V call is TRBV5-4, the J call TRBJ2-7; D possibly corresponds to TRBD1 (5 bases). Germline V gene data show CDR1 as SGHNT and CDR2 as YYREEE (reference sequence). Trimming pared 5 bases from V and 6 bases from J, leaving 24 bases between. CDR3 length: 16 residues. CDR3 protein: CASSQGPRATFVEQYF. The CDR3 nucleotides are TGTGCCAGCAGTCAGGGCCCCAGGGCGACCTTTGTCGAGCAGTACTTC.

The chain is built from TRBV6-1 and TRBJ1-1; TRBD1 aligns across 8 bases. Germline assignment: CDR1 MNHNS and CDR2 SASEGT. The CDR3 length is 14 residues. The junction had 4 bases not matched to a gene; V was cut back by 3 bases and J by 4 bases. The CDR3 reads CASSETGDVTEAFF. The CDR3 DNA sequence: TGTGCCAGCAGTGAGACAGGGGATGTCACTGAAGCTTTCTTT.

This CDR3 is CSVSTLSQYF. The CDR3 coding sequence is TGCAGCGTTTCAACTCTCTCCCAGTACTTC. The rearrangement joins TRBV29-1 to TRBJ2-5; D call uncertain. CDR3 length: 10 residues. The germline V gene has CDR1 SQVTM and CDR2 ANQGSEA. V lost 5 bases and J 9 bases, leaving 10 bases between the germline ends.

The chain employs TRBV29-1 and TRBJ2-5; TRBD2 agrees at 13 bases. CDR3 length: 15 amino acids. With 7 bases clipped from V and 7 bases from J, the junction kept 12 bases outside the gene matches. CDR1 is SQVTM, CDR2 ANQGSEA, per germline. The CDR3 region is CSAFGTSGTPGTQYF. The CDR3 DNA is TGCAGCGCCTTCGGGACTAGCGGGACTCCGGGGACCCAGTACTTC.

J is TRBJ1-5 and V is TRBV6-6; TRBD1 matches 9 bases. The CDR3 loop spans 15 amino acids. V shed 4 bases, J shed 2 bases, and the junction held 3 bases outside the gene matches. The germline V gene has CDR1 MNHNY and CDR2 SVGAGI (reference sequence). CDR3 protein: CASSLTGGGNQPQHF. In DNA form, the CDR3 reads TGTGCCAGCAGTTTAACAGGGGGCGGCAATCAGCCCCAGCATTTT.

The chain employs TRBV6-5 and TRBJ1-2; no firm D call. The CDR3 sequence is 14 residues long. Germline CDR1 reads MNHEY; CDR2 reads SVGAGI. V was clipped by 0 bases and J by 2 bases, with 7 bases between them. CDR3 sequence: CASSYSKTNYGYTF. The CDR3 nucleotides read TGTGCCAGCAGTTACTCAAAGACAAACTATGGCTACACCTTC.

The table lists this clone with a few counts. The chain uses TRBV6-5 and TRBJ2-5; D not certain. Germline CDR1 reads MNHEY; CDR2 reads SVGAGI. This CDR3 spans 11 amino acids. V lost 7 bases to trimming and J lost 0 bases, with 3 bases between them. As DNA, the CDR3 is TGTGCCAGCACCTACCAAGAGACCCAGTACTTC. This codes for CASTYQETQYF.